The T cell receptor (beta chain) under discussion was sequenced for a study of blood T cell repertoires in COVID-19. Looking at the study overall: COVID-19 samples from acute and convalescent phases originated in the United States, Italy and Spain. The cDNA or gDNA used as material had been derived from T cells, B-cell-depleted T cells, or PBMCs.

Per the original data handling: Amplification from reference gene primers served as the basis for estimated nucleated cell counts. Method: immunoSEQ multiplex PCR; TCRdb's copy keeps in-frame clones and lacks some. The DNA gave D and trimming, while V, J and clone size come from that table. The table shows about 120,000 clones, with 80% to 90% occurring only once. The specimen was peripheral blood. This clonotype was sampled from a man aged 40-55 years with acute or convalescent COVID-19.

The CDR3 region is CASSAIRGAEAFF. The CDR3 DNA is TGTGCCAGCAGCGCGATCCGGGGAGCCGAAGCTTTCTTT. The chain uses TRBV9 and TRBJ1-1; D is undetermined. The CDR3 runs to 13 residues. CDR1 and CDR2 from the germline V gene are SGDLS and YYNGEE. Trimming removed 3 bases at V and 8 bases at J, with 14 bases between. Using reference TRBV9 and TRBJ1-1 for the parts outside the CDR3, the full variable domain is DSGVTQTPKHLITATGQRVTLRCSPRSGDLSVYWYQQSLDQGLQFLIQYYNGEERAKGNILERFSAQQFPDLHSELNLSSLELGDSALYFCASSAIRGAEAFFGQGTRLTVV.